These 11 T cell receptor beta chains were sequenced from one sample in a study of blood T cells in healthy people across ages. Alongside a J-beta primer mix, a sample-barcoded 5' primer served in a second PCR lasting about 7 to 12 cycles. One entry per CDR3 protein, called by TCRdb with MiXCR from the 5' RACE reads. The sample shows around 620,000 distinct CDR3 sequences, roughly a quarter of them seen only once. Sequenced sample: blood. The receptors derive from an older woman in good health.

This clonotype showed up many times. The V and J genes are TRBV5-1 and TRBJ2-5; D uncertain. V shed 2 bases and J shed 1 base, with 9 bases lying between them. Germline V CDR1 and CDR2: SGHRS, YFSETQ. The CDR3 is 14 residues long. The CDR3 here is CASSFSGLQETQYF. The CDR3 nucleotides read TGCGCCAGCAGCTTTTCCGGGCTCCAAGAGACCCAGTACTTC.

The rearrangement links TRBV20-1 to TRBJ1-4, with TRBD1 as a possible D gene (5 bases). The germline V gene encodes CDR1 DFQATT and CDR2 SNEGSKA (reference sequence). The CDR3 runs to 15 residues. Trimming removed 0 bases from V and 4 bases from J, with 12 bases in between. Here the CDR3 reads CSARDRRRGNEKLFF. As DNA, the CDR3 is TGCAGTGCTAGAGATCGGAGGAGGGGTAATGAAAAACTGTTTTTT.

The CDR3 sequence: CAISELGLNYGYTF. In DNA, the CDR3 is TGTGCCATCAGTGAGTTGGGGTTAAACTATGGCTACACCTTC. The chain combines TRBV10-3 with TRBJ1-2; no firm D call. CDR1 ENHRY and CDR2 SYGVKD come from the germline V gene. V was shortened by 1 base and J by 2 bases, with 8 bases between the two germline ends. The CDR3 is 14 residues long.

This clonotype was observed a handful of times. V gene TRBV5-6 combines with J gene TRBJ2-5; TRBD2 agrees at 11 bases. The V segment lost 0 bases and the J segment 5 bases; nucleotides outside the gene matches: 6. Germline-derived CDR1 and CDR2 are SGHDT and YYEEEE. The CDR3 is made up of 16 amino acids. CDR3 sequence reads: CASSLDRIAGGETQYF. The CDR3 coding sequence is TGTGCCAGCAGCTTGGATCGGATAGCGGGAGGGGAGACCCAGTACTTC. Looking up the rest from reference TRBV5-6 and TRBJ2-5 gives the full variable domain: DAGVTQSPTHLIKTRGQQVTLRCSPKSGHDTVSWYQQALGQGPQFIFQYYEEEERQRGNFPDRFSGHQFPNYSSELNVNALLLGDSALYLCASSLDRIAGGETQYFGPGTRLLVL.

The chain employs TRBV11-2 and TRBJ2-1, with 8 bases lining up with TRBD2. With V trimmed by 5 bases and J by 6 bases, 6 bases remained unmatched. This CDR3 comprises 14 residues. Germline CDR1 reads SGHAT; CDR2 reads FQNNGV. CDR3 sequence (DNA): TGTGCCAGCAGCCCGGGGGGGCCTCTCAATGAGCAGTTCTTC. Its translation: CASSPGGPLNEQFF. Complete variable domain (other parts from reference TRBV11-2 and TRBJ2-1): EAGVAQSPRYKIIEKRQSVAFWCNPISGHATLYWYQQILGQGPKLLIQFQNNGVVDDSQLPKDRFSAERLKGVDSTLKIQPAKLEDSAVYLCASSPGGPLNEQFFGPGTRLTVL.

This clonotype has just a few counts. The chain links TRBV5-1 to TRBJ1-2, with a weak D call TRBD1 (6 bases). The CDR3 is 14 residues long. Trimming removed 1 base at V and 7 bases at J, with 14 bases between. Germline V CDR1 and CDR2: SGHRS, YFSETQ. CDR3 coding DNA: TGCGCCAGCAGCTTGTCCGGGGGCAACAGTGGCTACACCTTC. As protein: CASSLSGGNSGYTF.

This clonotype showed up just a few times. V usage is TRBV5-1 and J usage is TRBJ2-2, with D hard to call. Trimming shortened V by 4 bases and J by 10 bases, and 14 bases separated the two germline ends. CDR1 and CDR2 (germline): SGHRS, YFSETQ. The CDR3 is made up of 13 amino acids. The CDR3 nucleotides read TGCGCCAGCAGCCCCCCGGACGGCGAGGAGCTGTTTTTT. It specifies CASSPPDGEELFF. The whole variable domain, remainder taken from reference TRBV5-1 and TRBJ2-2, is KAGVTQTPRYLIKTRGQQVTLSCSPISGHRSVSWYQQTPGQGLQFLFEYFSETQRNKGNFPGRFSGRQFSNSRSEMNVSTLELGDSALYLCASSPPDGEELFFGEGSRLTVL.

CDR3 nucleotides: TGTGCCAGAGTGAGGGTAGCGGGCCGGAGGACCCAGTACTTC. Its translation is CARVRVAGRRTQYF. V is TRBV6-5 and J is TRBJ2-5, with 7 bases identical to TRBD2. CDR1 and CDR2 from the germline V gene are MNHEY and SVGAGI. Trimming at V came to 9 bases and at J to 7 bases, leaving 14 bases not matched to a gene. CDR3 length equals 14 residues.

This clonotype was seen only a few times. The genes are TRBV6-1 and TRBJ2-5, with D perhaps matching TRBD1 (6 bases). Trimming took 3 bases from V and 5 from J, leaving 13 bases between them. The CDR3 extends over 14 amino acids. The germline V gene encodes CDR1 MNHNS and CDR2 SASEGT. The CDR3 DNA reads TGTGCCAGCAGTGATGAACAGGGATGGGAGACCCAGTACTTC. Encoded protein: CASSDEQGWETQYF.

This clonotype was observed a handful of times. The CDR3 loop is CASYSWRGTEAFF. CDR3 DNA: TGTGCCAGTTACTCGTGGAGGGGAACTGAAGCTTTCTTT. This sequence joins TRBV27 and TRBJ1-1, with D possibly matching TRBD1 (5 bases). The CDR3 is 13 amino acids. V shed 9 bases and J shed 5 bases, with 16 bases lying between them. In germline, CDR1 is MNHEY, CDR2 SMNVEV (reference sequence).

This chain links TRBV20-1 with TRBJ2-7, with D perhaps TRBD1 or TRBD2 (5 bases each). This CDR3 region has 14 residues. Trimming shortened V by 3 bases and J by 0 bases, and 12 bases separated the two germline ends. Germline-derived CDR1 and CDR2 are DFQATT and SNEGSKA (reference sequence). CDR3 amino acids: CSARGVDNSYEQYF. CDR3 sequence (DNA): TGCAGTGCTAGGGGGGTGGACAACTCCTACGAGCAGTACTTC.